The TCR beta chain described here comes from a study of blood T cell repertoires in COVID-19. Study summary: Donors in the United States, Italy and Spain gave samples during acute or convalescent COVID-19. Sources were T cells, B-cell-depleted T cells, or PBMCs; the material itself was cDNA or gDNA.

Authors' analysis steps: The authors estimated nucleated cell counts from reference gene primer amplification. Assay: immunoSEQ multiplex PCR; the TCRdb copy retains only in-frame clones and omits some. That table gives V, J and clone size, and the DNA gave D and trimming. The table records 35,000 to 45,000 clones, roughly four fifths of them present only once. Sequencing input: peripheral blood. The origin of this receptor is a human donor in a cohort sampled during active or convalescent COVID-19. The donor label of this sample is uncertain.

The CDR3 DNA follows: TGTGCCAGCAGTCCCGGGACAGGGGTCGGCGAGCAGTACTTC. It is translated as CASSPGTGVGEQYF. The genes are TRBV11-3 and TRBJ2-7; 10 bases line up with TRBD1. The CDR3 contains 14 residues. V lost 6 bases to trimming and J lost 6 bases; unmatched junction nucleotides: 8. Per the germline V gene, CDR1 is SGHNT and CDR2 is YENEEA.